One TCR beta chain is described in this entry. What it binds is unknown. The CDR3 spans 14 residues. The germline V gene encodes CDR1 MNHEY and CDR2 SVGAGI. With 0 bases removed from V and 7 bases from J, the gap between germline ends came to 9 bases. This sample is drawn from a study of T-cell memory formation after mild COVID-19. Study summary: Largely donor-specific sequence clusters came from a couple of donors.

TCRdb re-called the 5' RACE reads through MiXCR, storing one row per CDR3 protein. The profile shows approximately 110,000 distinct CDR3 sequences, 20% to 25% of them singletons. Study-level points and caveats: Still unconfirmed is whether the second-wave clones peaking on day 37 recognized SARS-CoV-2. Day 15 to 85 contracting clones showed balanced CD4/CD8; later expanders leaned CD4+.

This sequence originates from a man between 18 and 29 years old who had mild COVID-19 (a few samples of this study predate the infection). Cell type and time point are not known. The sequenced material came from PBMCs or a T cell subset sorted from them (not recorded which). The chain links TRBV6-5 to TRBJ1-4, with D unresolved. The CDR3 reads CASSYSTLAEKLFF. The CDR3 DNA sequence: TGTGCCAGCAGTTACTCGACGCTGGCTGAAAAACTGTTTTTT.